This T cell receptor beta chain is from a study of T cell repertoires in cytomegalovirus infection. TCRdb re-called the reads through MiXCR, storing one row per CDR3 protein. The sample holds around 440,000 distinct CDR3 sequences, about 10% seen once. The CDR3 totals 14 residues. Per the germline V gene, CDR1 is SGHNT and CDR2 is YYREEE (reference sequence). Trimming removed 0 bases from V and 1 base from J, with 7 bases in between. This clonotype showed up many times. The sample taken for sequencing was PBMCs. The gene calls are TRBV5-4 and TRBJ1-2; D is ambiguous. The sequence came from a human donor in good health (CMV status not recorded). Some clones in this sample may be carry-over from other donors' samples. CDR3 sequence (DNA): TGTGCCAGCAGCTTGGAAGGTCGTAACTATGGCTACACCTTC. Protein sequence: CASSLEGRNYGYTF.